A selection of T cell receptor beta chains follows, all from one sample in a study of blood T cells in healthy people across ages. TCRdb processed the 5' RACE reads anew with MiXCR; each CDR3 protein has one entry. The top ten hold roughly 6.3% of the sample, which has around 1.5 million distinct CDR3 sequences, approximately 60% seen once. The sequenced material came from blood. These TCRs come from a man aged 18 to 35 in good health. Both conserved end residues are trimmed from each CDR3. Clone sizes are given selectively: once, few, many, or a class where the clone is expanded.

J gene | V gene | clone size | CDR3 protein
TRBJ2-5 | TRBV14 | . | ASSPPGLGGGETQY
TRBJ2-3 | TRBV29-1 | . | SVVGLLGDTQY
TRBJ2-7 | TRBV11-1 | once | AGSSGLAGVRSYEQY
TRBJ2-5 | TRBV12-3/TRBV12-4 | . | ASSSPGIQETQY
. | TRBV2 | . | ATTLAGVSDTQH
TRBJ2-7 | TRBV29-1 | few | SAQFPNNYEQY
TRBJ2-7 | TRBV6-2/TRBV6-3 | . | ASSYSTRGGAYEQY
TRBJ2-3 | TRBV20-1 | few | SAAPPPEQY
TRBJ2-3 | TRBV7-2 | . | ASSLAEGLAGGSTDTQY
TRBJ2-7 | TRBV20-1 | few | SARDLDRGGGEQY
TRBJ2-1 | TRBV20-1 | . | SARPRRISSYNEQF
. | TRBV30 | . | AWTGGTKTQY
TRBJ2-3 | TRBV9 | . | ASSVWGRTTDTQY
TRBJ1-1 | TRBV12-3/TRBV12-4 | . | ASSLVGTEEAF
TRBJ2-5 | TRBV10-3 | . | AISSGTRGQETQY
TRBJ2-1 | TRBV11-2 | many | ASSLRRLNNEQF
TRBJ1-5 | TRBV12-3/TRBV12-4 | . | ASSPSRYSNQPQH